This is a list of T cell receptor beta chains from one sample in a study of T-cell memory formation after mild COVID-19. Using its own MiXCR run on the 5' RACE reads, TCRdb lists one record per CDR3 protein. Among under 600,000 distinct CDR3 sequences listed, roughly 21% were seen once. The sample consisted of PBMCs or a T cell subset sorted from them (not recorded which). These receptors were collected from an adult woman who had mild COVID-19 (a few samples of this study predate the infection). Cell type and time point are not known. CDR3s include the opening cysteine and the closing phenylalanine or tryptophan. The D gene is left open where the match is weak. Clone size, where shown, is once, few, many, or a class for clones that have expanded.

D gene: NA
clone size: few
J gene: TRBJ1-1
V gene: TRBV7-6
CDR3 DNA: TGTGCCAGCAGCTTAGTAGAGGTCAGGAGCACTGAAGCTTTCTTT
CDR3 protein: CASSLVEVRSTEAFF

D gene: NA
clone size: NA
J gene: TRBJ2-7
V gene: TRBV3-1
CDR3 DNA: TGTGCCAGCAGCCCGTATGAGGGATCCGAGCAGTACTTC
CDR3 protein: CASSPYEGSEQYF

D gene: NA
clone size: NA
J gene: TRBJ2-1
V gene: TRBV29-1
CDR3 DNA: TGCAGCGTTGATTTGAGGGGGGCCATCAATGAGCAGTTCTTC
CDR3 protein: CSVDLRGAINEQFF

D gene: TRBD1
clone size: NA
J gene: TRBJ2-3
V gene: TRBV20-1
CDR3 DNA: TGCAGTGCTAGAGACGGCCTCTCTGGGACAGTCTGGGATACGCAGTATTTT
CDR3 protein: CSARDGLSGTVWDTQYF

D gene: NA
clone size: few
J gene: TRBJ2-1
V gene: TRBV5-1
CDR3 DNA: TGCGCCAGCAGCTGGACTTTCTCCGGGGATAATGAGCAGTTCTTC
CDR3 protein: CASSWTFSGDNEQFF

D gene: NA
clone size: many
J gene: TRBJ2-7
V gene: TRBV12-3/TRBV12-4
CDR3 DNA: TGTGCCAGCAGTTTTGGGGCCTCCTACGAGCAGTACTTC
CDR3 protein: CASSFGASYEQYF

D gene: TRBD2
clone size: NA
J gene: TRBJ2-7
V gene: TRBV10-3
CDR3 DNA: TGTGCCATCAGTGGGACGAGCGGGGGAGACTACGAGCAGTACTTC
CDR3 protein: CAISGTSGGDYEQYF

D gene: TRBD1
clone size: few
J gene: TRBJ2-1
V gene: TRBV30
CDR3 DNA: TGTGCCTGGAATCTCGCCCTTGGGCCAGGGGGAGATGAGCAGTTCTTC
CDR3 protein: CAWNLALGPGGDEQFF

D gene: TRBD2
clone size: few
J gene: TRBJ2-5
V gene: TRBV3-1
CDR3 DNA: TGTGCCAGCGTCCAAGCGGGAGGAAACCAAGAGACCCAGTACTTC
CDR3 protein: CASVQAGGNQETQYF

D gene: TRBD2
clone size: few
J gene: TRBJ2-1
V gene: TRBV7-2
CDR3 DNA: TGTGCCAGCAGCTTACGTAGCGGGGGGGCCCTCTACAATGAGCAGTTCTTC
CDR3 protein: CASSLRSGGALYNEQFF

D gene: NA
clone size: few
J gene: TRBJ2-3
V gene: TRBV5-1
CDR3 DNA: TGCGCCAGCAGCTCATCACGAGACACAGATACGCAGTATTTT
CDR3 protein: CASSSSRDTDTQYF

D gene: TRBD2
clone size: NA
J gene: TRBJ2-1
V gene: TRBV11-2
CDR3 DNA: TGTGCCAGCAGCTCAAGGGGCGGGAGGGCCATCTCCTACAATGAGCAGTTCTTC
CDR3 protein: CASSSRGGRAISYNEQFF

D gene: NA
clone size: NA
J gene: TRBJ2-7
V gene: TRBV2
CDR3 DNA: TGTGCCAGCAGACCCCCTAGCGTCTACGAGCAGTACTTC
CDR3 protein: CASRPPSVYEQYF

D gene: TRBD2
clone size: NA
J gene: TRBJ2-7
V gene: TRBV13
CDR3 DNA: TGTGCCAGCAGCCGAGGCCCCTCTAGCGGGGAAGTATTTGGCGAGCAGTACTTC
CDR3 protein: CASSRGPSSGEVFGEQYF

D gene: NA
clone size: few
J gene: TRBJ1-2
V gene: TRBV2
CDR3 DNA: TGTGCCACCGCGACGGGGAACTATGGCTACACCTTC
CDR3 protein: CATATGNYGYTF

D gene: TRBD2
clone size: NA
J gene: TRBJ2-1
V gene: TRBV14
CDR3 DNA: TGTGCCAGCAGCCATCCAGCGGGGGTCTACAATGAGCAGTTCTTC
CDR3 protein: CASSHPAGVYNEQFF

D gene: TRBD1
clone size: many
J gene: TRBJ2-7
V gene: TRBV5-6
CDR3 DNA: TGTGCCAGCAGCTCCACCTGGACAGGGTCTGGGGTCTACGAGCAGTACTTC
CDR3 protein: CASSSTWTGSGVYEQYF

D gene: TRBD2
clone size: NA
J gene: TRBJ2-3
V gene: TRBV12-3/TRBV12-4
CDR3 DNA: TGTGCCAGCAGTCTCCGGACTAGCGGTGTGGGGTCAGATACGCAGTATTTT
CDR3 protein: CASSLRTSGVGSDTQYF

D gene: TRBD1
clone size: NA
J gene: TRBJ2-7
V gene: TRBV19
CDR3 DNA: TGTGCCAGTAGTACCGGGACAGGCCCCTACGAGCAGTACTTC
CDR3 protein: CASSTGTGPYEQYF

D gene: TRBD1
clone size: few
J gene: TRBJ2-5
V gene: TRBV19
CDR3 DNA: TGTGCCAGTAGCACCTCTAAGGGACAGATGACCCAGTACTTC
CDR3 protein: CASSTSKGQMTQYF

D gene: TRBD2
clone size: few
J gene: TRBJ2-1
V gene: TRBV6-4
CDR3 DNA: TGTGCCAAAGCGGGAGCGGGAGTAAATGAGCAGTTCTTC
CDR3 protein: CAKAGAGVNEQFF

D gene: TRBD2
clone size: many
J gene: TRBJ2-1
V gene: TRBV14
CDR3 DNA: TGTGCCAGCAGCCGACTAGCGGGGACCTACAATGAGCAGTTCTTC
CDR3 protein: CASSRLAGTYNEQFF

D gene: NA
clone size: many
J gene: TRBJ2-3
V gene: TRBV3-1
CDR3 DNA: TGTGCCAGCAGCCAAGCCGACATCTTGAATACGCAGTATTTT
CDR3 protein: CASSQADILNTQYF

D gene: NA
clone size: NA
J gene: TRBJ2-7
V gene: TRBV24-1
CDR3 DNA: TGTGCCACCAGTGATTCCATGAGGGGAACCTACGAGCAGTACTTC
CDR3 protein: CATSDSMRGTYEQYF

D gene: TRBD1
clone size: NA
J gene: TRBJ1-5
V gene: TRBV13
CDR3 DNA: TGTGCCAGCAGCCTTCGGGCAGGGGGCGTTCAGCCCCAGCATTTT
CDR3 protein: CASSLRAGGVQPQHF

D gene: NA
clone size: few
J gene: TRBJ1-1
V gene: TRBV7-2
CDR3 DNA: TGTGCCAGCAGCCCCACCCCGGGGGGGGGTGAAGCTTTCTTT
CDR3 protein: CASSPTPGGGEAFF

D gene: NA
clone size: NA
J gene: TRBJ1-5
V gene: TRBV7-2
CDR3 DNA: TGTGCCAGCAGCTTAGTGATGGGGTTGAGCCGGCAGCCCCAGCATTTT
CDR3 protein: CASSLVMGLSRQPQHF

D gene: TRBD1
clone size: NA
J gene: TRBJ2-3
V gene: TRBV4-1
CDR3 DNA: TGCGCCAGCAGCCGGACCGGGACAGGCCCCGCCACAGATACGCAGTATTTT
CDR3 protein: CASSRTGTGPATDTQYF

D gene: NA
clone size: NA
J gene: TRBJ1-5
V gene: TRBV12-3/TRBV12-4
CDR3 DNA: TGTGCCAGCAGTACCCCGGGGCCCCAGCATTTT
CDR3 protein: CASSTPGPQHF

D gene: TRBD1
clone size: NA
J gene: TRBJ1-2
V gene: TRBV7-2
CDR3 DNA: TGTGCCAGCAGTCGACTACCGGGACAGTCCTCGAACTATGGCTACACCTTC
CDR3 protein: CASSRLPGQSSNYGYTF

D gene: TRBD2
clone size: few
J gene: TRBJ2-5
V gene: TRBV7-2
CDR3 DNA: TGTGCCAGCAGCGTTTCGGTCGCGGGGGGGGCCGGGAAGACCCAGTACTTC
CDR3 protein: CASSVSVAGGAGKTQYF

D gene: NA
clone size: NA
J gene: TRBJ1-5
V gene: TRBV25-1
CDR3 DNA: TGTGCCAGCAGTGATTTGGGAGGTCAGCCCCAGCATTTT
CDR3 protein: CASSDLGGQPQHF

D gene: NA
clone size: NA
J gene: TRBJ1-2
V gene: TRBV11-2
CDR3 DNA: TGTGCCAGCAGCCACGGACAGAACTATGGCTACACCTTC
CDR3 protein: CASSHGQNYGYTF

D gene: NA
clone size: NA
J gene: TRBJ1-5
V gene: TRBV7-9
CDR3 DNA: TGTGCCAGCAACGGGCCCAATCAGCCCCAGCATTTT
CDR3 protein: CASNGPNQPQHF

D gene: NA
clone size: many
J gene: TRBJ1-3
V gene: TRBV7-2
CDR3 DNA: TGTGCCAGCAGCTTAGCGCATGCTGGGCCGCAGCACACCATATATTTT
CDR3 protein: CASSLAHAGPQHTIYF

D gene: TRBD2
clone size: NA
J gene: TRBJ2-7
V gene: TRBV30
CDR3 DNA: TGTGCCTGGCTGAGGGGAGGGACCTACGAGCAGTACTTC
CDR3 protein: CAWLRGGTYEQYF

D gene: TRBD1
clone size: few
J gene: TRBJ1-5
V gene: TRBV20-1
CDR3 DNA: TGCAGTGCTAGGACAGGGACCTTAAGATATCTCCAGCATTTT
CDR3 protein: CSARTGTLRYLQHF

D gene: TRBD2
clone size: NA
J gene: TRBJ2-1
V gene: TRBV29-1
CDR3 DNA: TGCAGCGTGACTAGCGGGAGTAGTAATGAGCAGTTCTTC
CDR3 protein: CSVTSGSSNEQFF

D gene: TRBD1
clone size: few
J gene: TRBJ2-4
V gene: TRBV24-1
CDR3 DNA: TGTGCCACCAGTGATACAGGGGGCTTGAACATTCAGTACTTC
CDR3 protein: CATSDTGGLNIQYF

D gene: TRBD2
clone size: few
J gene: TRBJ2-1
V gene: TRBV7-6
CDR3 DNA: TGTGCCAGCAGCTTAGTCGAGGGACTAGCGGGAGGGCCCTACAATGAGCAGTTCTTC
CDR3 protein: CASSLVEGLAGGPYNEQFF